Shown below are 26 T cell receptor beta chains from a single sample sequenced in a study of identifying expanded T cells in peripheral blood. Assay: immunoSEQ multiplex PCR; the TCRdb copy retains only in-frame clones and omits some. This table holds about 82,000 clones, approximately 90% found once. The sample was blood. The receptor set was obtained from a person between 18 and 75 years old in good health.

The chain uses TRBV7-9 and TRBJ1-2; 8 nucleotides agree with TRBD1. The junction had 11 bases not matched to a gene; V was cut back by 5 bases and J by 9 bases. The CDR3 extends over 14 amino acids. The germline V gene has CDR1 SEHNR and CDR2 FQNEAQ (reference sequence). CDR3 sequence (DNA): TGTGCCAGCAGCGATGGACAGGGCATATTAAGCTACACCTTC. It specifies CASSDGQGILSYTF. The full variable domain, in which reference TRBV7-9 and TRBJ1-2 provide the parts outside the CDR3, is DTGVSQNPRHKITKRGQNVTFRCDPISEHNRLYWYRQTLGQGPEFLTYFQNEAQLEKSRLLSDRFSAERPKGSFSTLEIQRTEQGDSAMYLCASSDGQGILSYTFGSGTRLTVV.

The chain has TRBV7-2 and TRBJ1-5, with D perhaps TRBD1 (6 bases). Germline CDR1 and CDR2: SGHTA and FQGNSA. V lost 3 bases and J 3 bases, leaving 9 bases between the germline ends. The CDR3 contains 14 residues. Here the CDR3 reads CASSFRGLNQPQHF. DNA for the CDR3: TGTGCCAGCAGCTTCAGGGGACTCAATCAGCCCCAGCATTTT.

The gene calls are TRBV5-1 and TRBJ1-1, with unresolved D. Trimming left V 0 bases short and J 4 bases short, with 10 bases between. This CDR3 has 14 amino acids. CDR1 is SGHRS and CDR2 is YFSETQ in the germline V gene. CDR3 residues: CASSLALTGTEAFF. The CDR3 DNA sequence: TGCGCCAGCAGCTTGGCCTTGACCGGCACTGAAGCTTTCTTT.

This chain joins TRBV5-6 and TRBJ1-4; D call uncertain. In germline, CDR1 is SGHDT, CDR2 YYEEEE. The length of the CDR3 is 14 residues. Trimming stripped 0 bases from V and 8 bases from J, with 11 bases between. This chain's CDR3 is CASSLVAAREKLFF. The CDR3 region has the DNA TGTGCCAGCAGCTTGGTAGCAGCCCGAGAAAAACTGTTTTTT.

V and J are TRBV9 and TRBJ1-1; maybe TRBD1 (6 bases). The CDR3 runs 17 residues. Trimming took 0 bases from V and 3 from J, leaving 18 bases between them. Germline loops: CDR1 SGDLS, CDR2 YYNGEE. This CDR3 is CASSVALGGGPDTEAFF. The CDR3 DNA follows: TGTGCCAGCAGCGTAGCCTTAGGCGGGGGGCCGGACACTGAAGCTTTCTTT.

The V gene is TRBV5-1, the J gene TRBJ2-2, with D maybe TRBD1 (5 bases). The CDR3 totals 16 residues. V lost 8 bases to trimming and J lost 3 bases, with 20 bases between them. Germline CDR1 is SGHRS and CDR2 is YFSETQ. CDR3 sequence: CASHRQTLTDTGELFF. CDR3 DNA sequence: TGCGCCAGTCACAGACAGACATTAACTGACACCGGGGAGCTGTTTTTT.

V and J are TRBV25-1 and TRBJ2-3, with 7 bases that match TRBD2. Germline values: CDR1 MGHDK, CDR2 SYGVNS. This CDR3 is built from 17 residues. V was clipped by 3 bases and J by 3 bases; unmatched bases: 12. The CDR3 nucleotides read TGTGCCAGCAGTGATATGGGACTAACAAAAGATACAGATACGCAGTATTTT. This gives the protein CASSDMGLTKDTDTQYF.

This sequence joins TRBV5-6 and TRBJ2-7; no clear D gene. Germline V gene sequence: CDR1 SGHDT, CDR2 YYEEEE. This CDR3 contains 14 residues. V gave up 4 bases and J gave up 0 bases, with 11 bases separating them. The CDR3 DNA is TGTGCCAGCAGCCGAGCGTTTATCTCCTACGAGCAGTACTTC. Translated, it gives CASSRAFISYEQYF.

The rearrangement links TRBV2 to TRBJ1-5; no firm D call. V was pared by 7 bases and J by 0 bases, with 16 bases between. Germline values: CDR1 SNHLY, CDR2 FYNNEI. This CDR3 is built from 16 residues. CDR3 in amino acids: CASTVRPAASNQPQHF. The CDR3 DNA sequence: TGTGCCAGCACGGTCAGGCCCGCCGCTAGCAATCAGCCCCAGCATTTT.

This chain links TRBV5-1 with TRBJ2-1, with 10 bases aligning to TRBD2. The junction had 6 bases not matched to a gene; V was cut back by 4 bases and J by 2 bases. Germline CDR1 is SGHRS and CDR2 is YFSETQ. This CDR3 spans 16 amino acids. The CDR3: CASSPNSGRPYNEQFF. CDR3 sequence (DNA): TGCGCCAGCAGCCCGAATAGCGGGAGGCCCTACAATGAGCAGTTCTTC.

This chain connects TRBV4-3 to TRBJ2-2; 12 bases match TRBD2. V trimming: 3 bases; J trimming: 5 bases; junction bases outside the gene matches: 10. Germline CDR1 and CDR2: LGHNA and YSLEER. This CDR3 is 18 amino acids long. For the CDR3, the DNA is TGCGCCAGCAGCCAGGGCAATACTGGACTAGCGGGAACCGGGGAGCTGTTTTTT. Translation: CASSQGNTGLAGTGELFF.

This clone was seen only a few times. CDR3 loop: CASSASHNSPLHF. The CDR3 coding sequence is TGTGCCAGCAGCGCCAGCCATAATTCACCCCTCCACTTT. The chain employs TRBV7-3 and TRBJ1-6, with D unresolved. Trimming took 5 bases from V and 5 from J, leaving 7 bases between them. CDR1 and CDR2 (germline): SGHTA, FQGTGA. CDR3 length equals 13 residues. The variable domain in full, completed from reference TRBV7-3 and TRBJ1-6, reads GAGVSQTPSNKVTEKGKYVELRCDPISGHTALYWYRQSLGQGPEFLIYFQGTGAADDSGLPNDRFFAVRPEGSVSTLKIQRTERGDSAVYLCASSASHNSPLHFGNGTRLTVT.

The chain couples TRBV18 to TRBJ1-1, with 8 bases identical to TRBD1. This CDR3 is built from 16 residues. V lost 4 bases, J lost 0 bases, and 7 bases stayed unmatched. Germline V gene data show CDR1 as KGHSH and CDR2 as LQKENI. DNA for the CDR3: TGTGCCAGCTCACGACAGGGGCCAGGAATGAACACTGAAGCTTTCTTT. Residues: CASSRQGPGMNTEAFF.

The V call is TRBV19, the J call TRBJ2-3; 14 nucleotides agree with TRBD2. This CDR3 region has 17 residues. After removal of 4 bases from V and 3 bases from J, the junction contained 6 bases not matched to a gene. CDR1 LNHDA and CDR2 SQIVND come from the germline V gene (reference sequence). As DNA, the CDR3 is TGTGCCAGTAGTACCCTAGGACTAGCGGGGGGAACAGATACGCAGTATTTT. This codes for CASSTLGLAGGTDTQYF. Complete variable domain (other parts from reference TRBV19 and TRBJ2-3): DGGITQSPKYLFRKEGQNVTLSCEQNLNHDAMYWYRQDPGQGLRLIYYSQIVNDFQKGDIAEGYSVSREKKESFPLTVTSAQKNPTAFYLCASSTLGLAGGTDTQYFGPGTRLTVL.

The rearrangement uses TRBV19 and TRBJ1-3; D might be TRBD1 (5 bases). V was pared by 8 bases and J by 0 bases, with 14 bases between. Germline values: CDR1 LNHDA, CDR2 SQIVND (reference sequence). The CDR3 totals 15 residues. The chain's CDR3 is CASRLGASSGNTIYF. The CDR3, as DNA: TGTGCCAGTCGTTTAGGGGCGAGCTCTGGAAACACCATATATTTT.

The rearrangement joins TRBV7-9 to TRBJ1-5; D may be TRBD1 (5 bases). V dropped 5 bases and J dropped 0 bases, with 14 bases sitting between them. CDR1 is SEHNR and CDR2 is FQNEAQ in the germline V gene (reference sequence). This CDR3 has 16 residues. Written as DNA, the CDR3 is TGTGCCAGCAGCAACAGACAGTCTGATAGCAATCAGCCCCAGCATTTT. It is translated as CASSNRQSDSNQPQHF.

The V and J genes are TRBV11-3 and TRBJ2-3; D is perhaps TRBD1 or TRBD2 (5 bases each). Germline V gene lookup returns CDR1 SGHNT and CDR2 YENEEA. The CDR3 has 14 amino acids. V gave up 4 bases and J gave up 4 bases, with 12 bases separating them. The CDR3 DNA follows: TGTGCCAGCAGCTCATCCCGAGGGGCAGATACGCAGTATTTT. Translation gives CASSSSRGADTQYF.

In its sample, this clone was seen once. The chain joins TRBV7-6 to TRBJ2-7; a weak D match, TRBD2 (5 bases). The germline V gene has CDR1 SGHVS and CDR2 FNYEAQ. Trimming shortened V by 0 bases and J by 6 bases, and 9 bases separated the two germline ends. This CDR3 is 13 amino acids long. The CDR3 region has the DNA TGTGCCAGCAGCTTAGCTTCTGAGGGCGAGCAGTACTTC. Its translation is CASSLASEGEQYF.

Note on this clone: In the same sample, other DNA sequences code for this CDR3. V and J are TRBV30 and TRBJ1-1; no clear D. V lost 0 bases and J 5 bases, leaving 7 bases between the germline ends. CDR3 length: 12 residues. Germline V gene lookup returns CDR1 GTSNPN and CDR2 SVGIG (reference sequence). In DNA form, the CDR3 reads TGTGCCTGGAGTGTTTTGGGTACTGAAGCTTTCTTT. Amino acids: CAWSVLGTEAFF. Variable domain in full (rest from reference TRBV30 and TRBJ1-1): SQTIHQWPATLVQPVGSPLSLECTVEGTSNPNLYWYRQAAGRGLQLLFYSVGIGQISSEVPQNLSASRPQDRQFILSSKKLLLSDSGFYLCAWSVLGTEAFFGQGTRLTVV.

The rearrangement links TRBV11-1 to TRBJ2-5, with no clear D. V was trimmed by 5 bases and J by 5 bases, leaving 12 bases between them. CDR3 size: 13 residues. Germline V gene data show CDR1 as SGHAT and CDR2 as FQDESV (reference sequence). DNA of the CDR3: TGTGCCAGCAGCCCCGCGGCGTTGGAGACCCAGTACTTC. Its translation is CASSPAALETQYF.

This CDR3 reads CASSKTGDRPNTGELFF. The CDR3, as DNA: TGTGCCAGCAGCAAAACGGGGGACAGACCGAACACCGGGGAGCTGTTTTTT. The chain carries TRBV21-1 and TRBJ2-2; the D call of TRBD1 is as the table states it, not checked on the DNA. TRBV21-1 is a listed pseudogene. CDR3 length equals 17 residues.

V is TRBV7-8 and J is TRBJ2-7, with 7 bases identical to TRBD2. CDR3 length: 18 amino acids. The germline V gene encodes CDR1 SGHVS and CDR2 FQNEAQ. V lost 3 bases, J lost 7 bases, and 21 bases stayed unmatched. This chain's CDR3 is CASSFPGWRERSLGEQYF. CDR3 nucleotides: TGTGCCAGCAGCTTTCCTGGCTGGCGGGAGCGATCCCTGGGGGAGCAGTACTTC.

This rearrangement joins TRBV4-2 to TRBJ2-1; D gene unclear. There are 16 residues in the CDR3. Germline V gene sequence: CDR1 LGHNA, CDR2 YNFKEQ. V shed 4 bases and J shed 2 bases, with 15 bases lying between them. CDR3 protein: CASSPQVLETYNEQFF. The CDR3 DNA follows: TGTGCCAGCAGCCCGCAGGTTCTCGAAACCTACAATGAGCAGTTCTTC.

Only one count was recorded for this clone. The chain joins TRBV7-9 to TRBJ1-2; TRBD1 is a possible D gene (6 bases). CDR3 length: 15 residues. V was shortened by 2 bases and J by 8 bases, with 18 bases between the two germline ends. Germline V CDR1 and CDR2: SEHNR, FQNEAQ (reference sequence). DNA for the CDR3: TGTGCCAGCAGCTTACGGGGGGCTACTATGCAGGGCTACACCTTC. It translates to CASSLRGATMQGYTF. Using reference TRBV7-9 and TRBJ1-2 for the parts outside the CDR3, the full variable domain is DTGVSQNPRHKITKRGQNVTFRCDPISEHNRLYWYRQTLGQGPEFLTYFQNEAQLEKSRLLSDRFSAERPKGSFSTLEIQRTEQGDSAMYLCASSLRGATMQGYTFGSGTRLTVV.

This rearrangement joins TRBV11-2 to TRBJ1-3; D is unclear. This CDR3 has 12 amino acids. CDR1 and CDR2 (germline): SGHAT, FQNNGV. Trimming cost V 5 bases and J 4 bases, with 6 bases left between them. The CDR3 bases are TGTGCCAGCAGCCAGCTCGGAAACACCATATATTTT. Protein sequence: CASSQLGNTIYF.

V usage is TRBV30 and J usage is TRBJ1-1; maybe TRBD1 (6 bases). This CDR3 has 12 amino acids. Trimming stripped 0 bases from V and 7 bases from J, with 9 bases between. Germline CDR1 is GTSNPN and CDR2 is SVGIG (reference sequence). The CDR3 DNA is TGTGCCTGGAGTGTACGAGGGGGTGAAGCTTTCTTT. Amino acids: CAWSVRGGEAFF. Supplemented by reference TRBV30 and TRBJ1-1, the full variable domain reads SQTIHQWPATLVQPVGSPLSLECTVEGTSNPNLYWYRQAAGRGLQLLFYSVGIGQISSEVPQNLSASRPQDRQFILSSKKLLLSDSGFYLCAWSVRGGEAFFGQGTRLTVV.